This TCR beta chain was captured in a study of Ad26.COV2.S vaccination and SARS-CoV-2 variants. General study findings and limits: After vaccination, substantial breadth of spike-specific CD8+ and CD4+ responses was reported.

Produced via immunoSEQ multiplex PCR; TCRdb's table is partial and in-frame only. The table lists a few hundred thousand clones, almost 90% of them singletons. Germline trimming cut 4 bases from V and 8 bases from J; bases unmatched to any gene: 8. Per germline, CDR1 SGHRS and CDR2 YFSETQ. The CDR3 loop spans 16 amino acids. Comment on this clone: Its antigen is not known.

The treatment was: some 20 received Ad26.COV2.S at low or high dose, single or two shots; 5 received placebo; per-sample allocation not given. Sampling was performed 63 days after the first vaccine or placebo injection. Material: peripheral blood, obtained in a trial of Ad26.COV2.S vaccine versus placebo. The genes are TRBV5-1 and TRBJ2-1; 14 bases line up with TRBD2. The receptor comes from a person aged 18-60 years who received the Ad26.COV2.S COVID-19 vaccine or a placebo. DNA of the CDR3: TGCGCCAGCAGCGCCACCGGGACTAGCGGGAGCTATGAGCAGTTCTTC. Amino acids: CASSATGTSGSYEQFF.